A selection of T cell receptor beta chains follows, all from one sample in a study of blood T cell repertoires in COVID-19. Clones were read by immunoSEQ multiplex PCR, and TCRdb kept only the in-frame ones, dropping some. The sample holds roughly 260,000 clones; around four fifths are singletons and the top ten take approximately 3.8%. Specimen: PBMCs or T cells enriched from blood (not recorded which). The source is a woman between 40 and 50 years old who had been exposed to COVID-19. Each CDR3 is given with its conserved first and last residue. A D gene is named only where the DNA matches it firmly. Clone size is shown for a subset of rows, as once, few, many or a class of expanded clone.

V gene: TRBV5-4; D gene: -; J gene: TRBJ1-5; clone size: -; CDR3 protein: CASSSGGGGQPQHF; CDR3 DNA: TGTGCCAGCAGCTCGGGTGGGGGGGGTCAGCCCCAGCATTTT
V gene: TRBV19; D gene: -; J gene: TRBJ2-7; clone size: -; CDR3 protein: CASSTAWQGEQYF; CDR3 DNA: TGTGCCAGTAGTACGGCATGGCAGGGCGAGCAGTACTTC
V gene: TRBV9; D gene: -; J gene: TRBJ1-6; clone size: -; CDR3 protein: CASSLGGVGNSPLHF; CDR3 DNA: TGTGCCAGCAGCCTGGGGGGGGTGGGTAATTCACCCCTCCACTTT
V gene: TRBV27; D gene: TRBD1; J gene: TRBJ2-5; clone size: -; CDR3 protein: CASRGLGQGSRQGSQYF; CDR3 DNA: TGTGCCAGCAGAGGCCTGGGACAGGGGTCCCGGCAGGGGAGCCAGTACTTC
V gene: TRBV7-8; D gene: -; J gene: TRBJ1-4; clone size: few; CDR3 protein: CASSLLTTNEKLFF; CDR3 DNA: TGTGCCAGCAGCTTACTTACAACTAATGAAAAACTGTTTTTT
V gene: TRBV4-3; D gene: -; J gene: TRBJ1-2; clone size: -; CDR3 protein: CASSQETPGEGYTF; CDR3 DNA: TGCGCCAGCAGCCAAGAGACCCCTGGGGAGGGCTACACCTTC
V gene: TRBV5-4; D gene: -; J gene: TRBJ2-6; clone size: few; CDR3 protein: CASSPPRSFTSGANVLTF; CDR3 DNA: TGTGCCAGCAGCCCACCCCGCAGTTTTACCTCTGGGGCCAACGTCCTGACTTTC
V gene: TRBV5-1; D gene: TRBD1; J gene: TRBJ1-6; clone size: -; CDR3 protein: CASSKTPGTGFNSPLHF; CDR3 DNA: TGCGCCAGCAGCAAAACCCCCGGGACAGGGTTTAATTCACCCCTCCACTTT
V gene: TRBV7-2; D gene: TRBD1; J gene: TRBJ2-6; clone size: -; CDR3 protein: CASSPRTGGFSGANVLTF; CDR3 DNA: TGTGCCAGCAGCCCCCGGACAGGGGGCTTCTCTGGGGCCAACGTCCTGACTTTC
V gene: TRBV7-6; D gene: -; J gene: TRBJ1-5; clone size: -; CDR3 protein: CASSFGGDQPQHF; CDR3 DNA: TGTGCCAGCAGCTTTGGGGGCGATCAGCCCCAGCATTTT
V gene: TRBV6-5; D gene: -; J gene: TRBJ1-1; clone size: -; CDR3 protein: CASSLARENTEAFF; CDR3 DNA: TGTGCCAGCAGTTTGGCCAGGGAGAACACTGAAGCTTTCTTT
V gene: TRBV7-8; D gene: TRBD1; J gene: TRBJ1-4; clone size: -; CDR3 protein: CASSFSTGERANEKLFF; CDR3 DNA: TGTGCCAGCAGCTTCTCGACAGGGGAGAGGGCTAATGAAAAACTGTTTTTT
V gene: TRBV10-3; D gene: TRBD1; J gene: TRBJ1-2; clone size: -; CDR3 protein: CAARGQQANYGYTF; CDR3 DNA: TGTGCCGCGCGGGGACAGCAGGCTAACTATGGCTACACCTTC
V gene: TRBV11-2; D gene: -; J gene: TRBJ2-7; clone size: -; CDR3 protein: CASSLVAYSEQYF; CDR3 DNA: TGTGCCAGCAGCTTAGTCGCGTACTCTGAGCAGTACTTC
V gene: TRBV6-5; D gene: TRBD1; J gene: TRBJ2-2; clone size: -; CDR3 protein: CASSSGTGGMGELFF; CDR3 DNA: TGTGCCAGCAGTTCCGGGACAGGGGGTATGGGGGAGCTGTTTTTT
V gene: TRBV28; D gene: -; J gene: TRBJ1-1; clone size: few; CDR3 protein: CASTLFGSTEAFF; CDR3 DNA: TGTGCCAGCACCCTCTTCGGTTCCACTGAAGCTTTCTTT
V gene: TRBV7-2; D gene: -; J gene: TRBJ1-3; clone size: many; CDR3 protein: CASSSQGAGNTIYF; CDR3 DNA: TGTGCCAGCAGCTCTCAGGGTGCTGGAAACACCATATATTTT
V gene: TRBV10-3; D gene: -; J gene: TRBJ1-1; clone size: -; CDR3 protein: CAISESQVNTEAFF; CDR3 DNA: TGTGCCATCAGTGAGTCGCAGGTGAACACTGAAGCTTTCTTT
V gene: TRBV28; D gene: TRBD1; J gene: TRBJ2-7; clone size: -; CDR3 protein: CASRLQGSSYEQYF; CDR3 DNA: TGTGCCAGCAGACTACAGGGGAGCTCCTACGAGCAGTACTTC
V gene: TRBV3-1/TRBV3-2; D gene: -; J gene: TRBJ2-5; clone size: -; CDR3 protein: CASSQGVHQETQYF; CDR3 DNA: TGTGCCAGCAGCCAGGGCGTGCACCAAGAGACCCAGTACTTC
V gene: TRBV7-2; D gene: -; J gene: TRBJ1-6; clone size: -; CDR3 protein: CASSWYRANSPLHF; CDR3 DNA: TGTGCCAGCAGCTGGTACAGGGCTAATTCACCCCTCCACTTT
V gene: TRBV6-6; D gene: TRBD2; J gene: TRBJ2-1; clone size: -; CDR3 protein: CATPPAGGAWEQFF; CDR3 DNA: TGTGCCACCCCCCCAGCCGGGGGGGCCTGGGAGCAGTTCTTC